This T cell receptor (beta chain) was profiled in a study of post-analysis software for immune sequencing data. Study-level background: Courses of disease covered relapsing-remitting, secondary progressive and progressive-relapsing multiple sclerosis. Study-level results: There were a handful of TRBV segments more frequent in patients than controls, and TRBV5-6, TRBV5-1 and TRBV20-1 were among them.

Prepared libraries of TCR beta cDNA carried unique molecular identifiers. cDNA molecules numbering 400,000 to 550,000 came from approximately 0.91 to 9.4 million T cells. TCRdb reprocessed the PCR reads with MiXCR, giving one entry per CDR3 protein. The repertoire holds hundreds of thousands of distinct CDR3 sequences, with roughly three fifths as singletons. Germline-derived CDR1 and CDR2 are SEHNR and FQNEAQ (reference sequence). The V end was cut by 1 base, the J end by 6 bases, with 16 bases between. The CDR3 spans 16 residues. Note on this clonotype: Its antigen is not known.

The sample comprised blood. The clonotype was recovered from a girl under 10 years old with multiple sclerosis. The V and J genes are TRBV7-9 and TRBJ2-1; no clear D gene. In DNA form, the CDR3 reads TGTGCCAGCAGCTTAGGCGCGACCCTTATGCGCAATGAGCAGTTCTTC. Its protein product is CASSLGATLMRNEQFF.